This passage covers 16 T cell receptor beta chains from one sample sequenced in a study of monozygotic twins with cystic fibrosis. Data came from immunoSEQ multiplex PCR; TCRdb stores just in-frame clones and leaves some out. The sample contains approximately 33,000 clones, 75% to 90% of which appear only once. Sequenced material: blood. The receptor source for this set is a girl between 2 and 10 years old with cystic fibrosis.

This sequence joins TRBV19 and TRBJ1-5; possible D gene TRBD1, 6 bases. This CDR3 comprises 15 residues. Deletions cut 3 bases from V and 3 bases from J, with 12 bases between. The V gene's germline CDR1 is LNHDA and CDR2 SQIVND (reference sequence). The CDR3 protein is CASSMMGQYNQPQHF. The DNA of the CDR3 is TGTGCCAGTAGTATGATGGGACAATACAATCAGCCCCAGCATTTT.

The gene calls are TRBV6-5 and TRBJ1-2, with 9 positions matching TRBD1. CDR1 and CDR2 (germline): MNHEY, SVGAGI. Unmatched junction bases numbered 5, after V lost 4 bases and J lost 8 bases. This CDR3 is 13 amino acids long. The CDR3 loop is CASSFDRGEGYTF. In DNA, the CDR3 is TGTGCCAGCAGTTTCGACAGGGGGGAAGGCTACACCTTC.

The V call is TRBV4-1, the J call TRBJ2-7; 8 bases map to TRBD1. Germline CDR1 and CDR2: MGHRA and YSYEKL. V lost 1 base, J lost 4 bases, and 6 bases stayed unmatched. The CDR3 loop spans 15 amino acids. CDR3 sequence (DNA): TGCGCCAGCAGCCAAGGGACAGGGAGGACGTACGAGCAGTACTTC. It codes for CASSQGTGRTYEQYF.

In its sample, this clone was seen a few times. CDR3 in amino acids: CSYFSNTEAFF. DNA for the CDR3: TGCAGCTATTTTTCGAACACTGAAGCTTTCTTT. V and J are TRBV29-1 and TRBJ1-1, with D uncertain. The CDR3 is 11 amino acids. The V end was cut by 8 bases, the J end by 1 base, with 8 bases between. The germline gives CDR1 SQVTM, CDR2 ANQGSEA.

This clone came up once. This chain uses TRBV7-9 with TRBJ2-1; tentative D call: TRBD2 (5 bases). Trimming cost V 1 base and J 10 bases, with 11 bases left between them. The CDR3 has 13 amino acids. Germline V CDR1 and CDR2: SEHNR, FQNEAQ (reference sequence). CDR3 protein: CASSLVSDYEQFF. CDR3 bases: TGTGCCAGCAGCTTAGTATCCGACTACGAGCAGTTCTTC. The full variable domain, in which reference TRBV7-9 and TRBJ2-1 provide the parts outside the CDR3, is DTGVSQNPRHKITKRGQNVTFRCDPISEHNRLYWYRQTLGQGPEFLTYFQNEAQLEKSRLLSDRFSAERPKGSFSTLEIQRTEQGDSAMYLCASSLVSDYEQFFGPGTRLTVL.

The chain couples TRBV9 to TRBJ1-2; a weak D match, TRBD1 (5 bases). CDR1 and CDR2 (germline): SGDLS, YYNGEE. The CDR3 is made up of 15 amino acids. The V gene lost 3 bases and the J gene lost 0 bases, with 12 bases spanning the gap. The chain's CDR3 is CASSAYRKANYGYTF. The CDR3 coding sequence is TGTGCCAGCAGCGCCTACAGGAAGGCTAACTATGGCTACACCTTC.

V and J are TRBV6-6 and TRBJ1-1, with D maybe TRBD1 (6 bases). Trimming removed 4 bases at V and 0 bases at J, with 12 bases between. The germline gives CDR1 MNHNY, CDR2 SVGAGI (reference sequence). The CDR3 consists of 15 residues. The CDR3 bases are TGTGCCAGCAGTTCCAGGACAGCCCTGAACACTGAAGCTTTCTTT. It yields the protein CASSSRTALNTEAFF.

The V gene is TRBV18, the J gene TRBJ2-7; the match to TRBD1 covers 11 bases. V was pared by 6 bases and J by 2 bases, with 0 bases of the junction left unmatched. The CDR3 consists of 13 residues. Germline loops: CDR1 KGHSH, CDR2 LQKENI. The CDR3 DNA follows: TGTGCCAGCTCGGGACAGGGGGCCTACGAGCAGTACTTC. It encodes CASSGQGAYEQYF.

The rearrangement joins TRBV7-2 to TRBJ1-5; unclear D gene. CDR1 SGHTA and CDR2 FQGNSA come from the germline V gene. The length of the CDR3 is 15 residues. Trimming took off 5 bases at V and 0 bases at J, with 11 bases between the two ends. DNA for the CDR3: TGTGCCAGCAGCCCCCCCGGGTTTAGCAATCAGCCCCAGCATTTT. Its protein product is CASSPPGFSNQPQHF.

The J gene is TRBJ1-1, the V gene TRBV5-6; D is possibly TRBD1 (5 bases). The CDR3 is 16 residues long. Per germline, CDR1 SGHDT and CDR2 YYEEEE. V lost 0 bases, J lost 6 bases, and 18 bases lay in between. The CDR3 region has the DNA TGTGCCAGCAGCTTGGGTGACGAGTGGGGGTCCTCTGAAGCTTTCTTT. Its protein is CASSLGDEWGSSEAFF. Filled out from reference TRBV5-6 and TRBJ1-1, the complete variable domain reads DAGVTQSPTHLIKTRGQQVTLRCSPKSGHDTVSWYQQALGQGPQFIFQYYEEEERQRGNFPDRFSGHQFPNYSSELNVNALLLGDSALYLCASSLGDEWGSSEAFFGQGTRLTVV.

The chain combines TRBV1 with TRBJ1-6. TRBV1 is labeled a pseudogene. There are 20 residues in the CDR3. The CDR3 spells CTSSQGFAREDRGLNSPLHF. The CDR3 bases are TGCACCAGCAGCCAAGGATTCGCCAGGGAGGATCGTGGGCTTAATTCACCCCTCCACTTT.

In its sample, this clone was seen a few times. The chain carries TRBV9 and TRBJ1-2; D call uncertain. Germline CDR1 and CDR2: SGDLS and YYNGEE. The CDR3 has 13 residues. V was pared by 0 bases and J by 6 bases, with 9 bases between. CDR3 sequence (DNA): TGTGCCAGCAGCGTAGATATGGGGAATGGCTACACCTTC. Encoded protein: CASSVDMGNGYTF. The variable domain in full, completed from reference TRBV9 and TRBJ1-2, reads DSGVTQTPKHLITATGQRVTLRCSPRSGDLSVYWYQQSLDQGLQFLIQYYNGEERAKGNILERFSAQQFPDLHSELNLSSLELGDSALYFCASSVDMGNGYTFGSGTRLTVV.

The chain couples TRBV9 to TRBJ2-5; 14 nucleotides agree with TRBD2. There are 15 residues in the CDR3. The germline V gene has CDR1 SGDLS and CDR2 YYNGEE. With V trimmed by 0 bases and J by 5 bases, 0 bases remained unmatched. CDR3 in amino acids: CASSVGTSGGETQYF. In DNA form, the CDR3 reads TGTGCCAGCAGCGTAGGGACTAGCGGGGGGGAGACCCAGTACTTC.

The chain couples TRBV5-4 to TRBJ2-3; TRBD2 agrees at 12 bases. V shed 5 bases, J shed 3 bases, and the junction held 13 bases outside the gene matches. The CDR3 runs to 18 residues. Germline V CDR1 and CDR2: SGHNT, YYREEE (reference sequence). CDR3 sequence reads: CASRPRLAGVPGTDTQYF. DNA for the CDR3: TGTGCCAGCAGACCTAGACTAGCGGGGGTCCCGGGTACAGATACGCAGTATTTT.

The genes are TRBV11-1 and TRBJ2-7; 7 bases agree with TRBD1. The junction had 7 bases not matched to a gene; V was cut back by 2 bases and J by 3 bases. CDR1 is SGHAT, CDR2 FQDESV, per germline (reference sequence). The length of the CDR3 is 15 residues. CDR3 DNA: TGTGCCAGCAGCTTAAGTCCACAGGGGTACTACGAGCAGTACTTC. Encoded protein: CASSLSPQGYYEQYF.

V usage is TRBV19 and J usage is TRBJ1-1, with D possibly matching TRBD1 (6 bases). V gave up 7 bases and J gave up 5 bases, with 14 bases separating them. CDR1 and CDR2 (germline): LNHDA, SQIVND (reference sequence). The CDR3 is made up of 13 amino acids. The CDR3 region is CASTPNRATEAFF. The CDR3 nucleotides read TGTGCCAGTACCCCGAACAGGGCTACTGAAGCTTTCTTT.